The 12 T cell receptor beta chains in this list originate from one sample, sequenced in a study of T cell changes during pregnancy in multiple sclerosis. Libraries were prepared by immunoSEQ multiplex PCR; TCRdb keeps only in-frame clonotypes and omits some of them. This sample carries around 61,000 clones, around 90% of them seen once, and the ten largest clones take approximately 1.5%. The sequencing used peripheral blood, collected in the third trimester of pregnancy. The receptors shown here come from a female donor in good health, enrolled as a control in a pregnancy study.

In DNA, the CDR3 is TGTGCCAGCAGCCTTGGACAGGGTTGGGGAGAGACCCAGTACTTC. Translation: CASSLGQGWGETQYF. The V and J genes are TRBV14 and TRBJ2-5; TRBD1 agrees at 8 bases. The CDR3 is 15 residues long. Germline assignment: CDR1 SGHDN and CDR2 FVKESK. The ends lost 4 bases at V and 4 bases at J; junction bases unmatched: 8.

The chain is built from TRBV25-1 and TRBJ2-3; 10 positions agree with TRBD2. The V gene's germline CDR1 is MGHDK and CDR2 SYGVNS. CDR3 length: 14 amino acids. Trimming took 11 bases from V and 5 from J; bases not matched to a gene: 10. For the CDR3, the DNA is TGTGCCTGTCGAGCAAGCGGGGGGGGAGATACGCAGTATTTT. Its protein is CACRASGGGDTQYF.

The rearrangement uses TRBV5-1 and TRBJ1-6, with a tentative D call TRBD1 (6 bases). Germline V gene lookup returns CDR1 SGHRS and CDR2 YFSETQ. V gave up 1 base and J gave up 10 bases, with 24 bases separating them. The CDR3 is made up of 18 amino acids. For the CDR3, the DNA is TGCGCCAGCAGCTTGAAACTAAAGCCCCGCAGGGGATGCTCACCCCTCCACTTT. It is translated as CASSLKLKPRRGCSPLHF.

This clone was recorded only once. The DNA of the CDR3 is TGTGCCAGCAGCTTGGCCGGGGGTAATCAGCCCCAGCATTTT. Translation: CASSLAGGNQPQHF. This sequence joins TRBV5-8 and TRBJ1-5; D perhaps matches TRBD1 (5 bases). CDR3 size: 14 residues. V gave up 0 bases and J gave up 4 bases, with 8 bases separating them. Germline lookup yields CDR1 SGHTS and CDR2 YDEGEE.

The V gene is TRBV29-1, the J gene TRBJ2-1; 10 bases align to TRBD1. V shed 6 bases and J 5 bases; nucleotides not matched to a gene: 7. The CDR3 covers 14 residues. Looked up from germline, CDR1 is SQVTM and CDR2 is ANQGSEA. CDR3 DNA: TGCAGCGTAAGAGCCGGGACAGGGGACAATGAGCAGTTCTTC. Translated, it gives CSVRAGTGDNEQFF.

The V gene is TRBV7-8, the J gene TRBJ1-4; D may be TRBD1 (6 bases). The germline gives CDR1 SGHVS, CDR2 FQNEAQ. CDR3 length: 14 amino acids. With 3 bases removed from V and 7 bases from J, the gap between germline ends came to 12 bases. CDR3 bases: TGTGCCAGCAGCTTGAGGGAGACAGGTGAAAAACTGTTTTTT. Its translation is CASSLRETGEKLFF.

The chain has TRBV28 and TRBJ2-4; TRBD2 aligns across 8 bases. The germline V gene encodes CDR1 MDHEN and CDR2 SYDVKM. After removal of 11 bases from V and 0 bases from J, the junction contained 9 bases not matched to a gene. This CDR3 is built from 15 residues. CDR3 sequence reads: CAATGGALAKNIQYF. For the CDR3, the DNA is TGTGCCGCTACCGGGGGGGCGTTAGCCAAAAACATTCAGTACTTC.

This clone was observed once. CDR3 DNA: TGTGCCAGCAGCAACCGGGACAGGGCTTACAATGAGCAGTTCTTC. Its translation: CASSNRDRAYNEQFF. This chain uses TRBV9 with TRBJ2-1; 9 bases map to TRBD1. The CDR3 is 15 residues long. Trimming cost V 4 bases and J 4 bases; bases outside gene matches: 6. From germline, CDR1 is SGDLS and CDR2 YYNGEE. Full variable domain (missing parts from reference TRBV9 and TRBJ2-1): DSGVTQTPKHLITATGQRVTLRCSPRSGDLSVYWYQQSLDQGLQFLIQYYNGEERAKGNILERFSAQQFPDLHSELNLSSLELGDSALYFCASSNRDRAYNEQFFGPGTRLTVL.

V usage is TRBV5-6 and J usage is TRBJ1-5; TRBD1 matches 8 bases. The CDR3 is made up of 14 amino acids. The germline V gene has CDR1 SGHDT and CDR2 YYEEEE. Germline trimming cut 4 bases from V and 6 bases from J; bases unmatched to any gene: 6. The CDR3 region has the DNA TGTGCCAGCAGCGCGACAGGGGCCCTTCAGCCCCAGCATTTT. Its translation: CASSATGALQPQHF. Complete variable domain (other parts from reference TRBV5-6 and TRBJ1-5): DAGVTQSPTHLIKTRGQQVTLRCSPKSGHDTVSWYQQALGQGPQFIFQYYEEEERQRGNFPDRFSGHQFPNYSSELNVNALLLGDSALYLCASSATGALQPQHFGDGTRLSIL.

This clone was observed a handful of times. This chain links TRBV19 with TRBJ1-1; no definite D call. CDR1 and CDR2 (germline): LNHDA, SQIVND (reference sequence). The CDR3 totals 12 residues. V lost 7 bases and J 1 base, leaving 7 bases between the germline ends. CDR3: CASNLRNTEAFF. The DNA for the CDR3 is TGTGCCAGTAACTTGAGGAACACTGAAGCTTTCTTT.

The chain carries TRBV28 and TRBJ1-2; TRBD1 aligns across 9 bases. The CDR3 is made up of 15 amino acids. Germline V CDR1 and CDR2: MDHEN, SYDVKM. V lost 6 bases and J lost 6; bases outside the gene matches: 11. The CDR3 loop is CASRVGNRGLHGYTF. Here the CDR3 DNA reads TGTGCCAGCAGGGTAGGAAACAGGGGGCTCCATGGCTACACCTTC.

CDR3 sequence (DNA): TGTGCCAGTAGTAACGGACTAGCGGGGGGGTGGACCCAGTACTTC. It yields the protein CASSNGLAGGWTQYF. This sequence joins TRBV19 and TRBJ2-5; TRBD2 agrees at 15 bases. Germline lookup yields CDR1 LNHDA and CDR2 SQIVND (reference sequence). The CDR3 totals 15 residues. V lost 4 bases and J lost 7; bases outside the gene matches: 4.